These 5 T cell receptor beta chains were all obtained from the same sample, sequenced in a study of blood T cells in healthy people across ages. For the second PCR, which ran for 7 to 11 cycles, a sample-barcoded 5' primer and a J-beta primer mix were used. Each CDR3 protein gets one entry after TCRdb re-called the 5' RACE reads with MiXCR. This table holds some 900,000 distinct CDR3 sequences, 25% to 35% found once. The sample comprised blood. These receptors originate from an elderly woman in good health.

The chain recombines TRBV4-3 with TRBJ2-7, with 11 bases aligning to TRBD2. The CDR3 consists of 16 residues. Trimming removed 1 base from V and 2 bases from J; junction bases left unmatched: 4. From germline, CDR1 is LGHNA and CDR2 YSLEER. The chain's CDR3 is CASSQGISGGAYEQYF. The CDR3 nucleotides are TGCGCCAGCAGCCAAGGCATTAGCGGGGGGGCCTACGAGCAGTACTTC.

The V gene is TRBV6-5, the J gene TRBJ2-3; maybe TRBD1 (5 bases). The CDR3 contains 14 residues. Germline V gene data show CDR1 as MNHEY and CDR2 as SVGAGI. V was trimmed by 10 bases and J by 2 bases, leaving 16 bases between them. CDR3 loop: CANQKGAATDTQYF. The CDR3 nucleotides are TGTGCCAACCAAAAAGGGGCAGCCACAGATACGCAGTATTTT.

On this clonotype itself: Possible read error: a much larger clone is one base away. This chain links TRBV18 with TRBJ2-7, with TRBD1 identical over 9 bases. The CDR3 sequence is 15 residues long. Germline V CDR1 and CDR2: KGHSH, LQKENI. The CDR3 sequence is CTSSATGGNSYEQYF. DNA for the CDR3: TGTACCAGCTCAGCGACAGGGGGGAACTCATACGAGCAGTACTTC.

This clonotype was seen ten or more times. This chain links TRBV7-2 with TRBJ1-2; 8 bases map to TRBD1. The V gene's germline CDR1 is SGHTA and CDR2 FQGNSA. J was trimmed by 4 bases and V by 4 bases; bases with no gene match: 5. CDR3 length: 14 residues. As DNA, the CDR3 is TGTGCCAGCAGCTCCGACAGGGGCGGCTATGGCTACACCTTC. This translates into CASSSDRGGYGYTF.

The chain couples TRBV6-1 to TRBJ1-2, with a possible D match to TRBD1 (6 bases). The ends were cut back, 3 bases at V and 3 bases at J, with 11 bases in the middle. Germline V gives CDR1 MNHNS, CDR2 SASEGT. This CDR3 is built from 14 residues. The CDR3 DNA reads as TGTGCCAGCAGTGACCCAGGGGACTACTATGGCTACACCTTC. As protein: CASSDPGDYYGYTF.